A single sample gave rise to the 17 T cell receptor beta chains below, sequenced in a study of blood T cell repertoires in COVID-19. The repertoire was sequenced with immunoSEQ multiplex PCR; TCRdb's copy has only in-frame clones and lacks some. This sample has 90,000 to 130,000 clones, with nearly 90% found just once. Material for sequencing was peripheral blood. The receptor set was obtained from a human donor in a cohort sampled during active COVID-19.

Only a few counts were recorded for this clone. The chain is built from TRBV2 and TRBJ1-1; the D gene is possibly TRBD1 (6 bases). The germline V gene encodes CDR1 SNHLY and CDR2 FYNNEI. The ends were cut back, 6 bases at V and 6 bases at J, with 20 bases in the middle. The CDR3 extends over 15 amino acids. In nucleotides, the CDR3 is TGTGCCAGCAGAATAGGGAAACAGCCAGGGGCTGAAGCTTTCTTT. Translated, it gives CASRIGKQPGAEAFF.

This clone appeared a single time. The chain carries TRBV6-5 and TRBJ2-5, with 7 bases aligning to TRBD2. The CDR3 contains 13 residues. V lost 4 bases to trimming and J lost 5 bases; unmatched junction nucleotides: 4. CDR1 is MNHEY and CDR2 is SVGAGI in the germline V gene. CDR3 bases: TGTGCCAGCAGTTTGACTAGCTGGGAGACCCAGTACTTC. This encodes CASSLTSWETQYF.

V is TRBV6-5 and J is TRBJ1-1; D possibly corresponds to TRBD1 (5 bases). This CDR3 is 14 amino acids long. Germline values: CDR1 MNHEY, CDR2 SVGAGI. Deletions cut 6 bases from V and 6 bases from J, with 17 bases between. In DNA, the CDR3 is TGTGCCAGCAGAGGTACGTCGGGGGGGGCTGAAGCTTTCTTT. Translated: CASRGTSGGAEAFF.

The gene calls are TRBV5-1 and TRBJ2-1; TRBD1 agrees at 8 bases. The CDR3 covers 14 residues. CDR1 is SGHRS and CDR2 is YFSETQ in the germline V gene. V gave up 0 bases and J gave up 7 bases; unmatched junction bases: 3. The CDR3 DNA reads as TGCGCCAGCAGCTTGGACGACAGGGGAAATGAGCAGTTCTTC. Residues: CASSLDDRGNEQFF.

The CDR3 DNA reads TGTGCCACCAGCAGACCTTACAGGGCCGTGGGACTAGCGGGGGGGCCTGGGGCCAACGTCCTGACTTTC. As protein: CATSRPYRAVGLAGGPGANVLTF. The V gene is TRBV15, the J gene TRBJ2-6; 16 bases match TRBD2. This CDR3 is built from 23 residues. CDR1 is LNHNV and CDR2 is YYDKDF in the germline V gene (reference sequence). V was clipped by 2 bases and J by 2 bases; unmatched bases: 15.

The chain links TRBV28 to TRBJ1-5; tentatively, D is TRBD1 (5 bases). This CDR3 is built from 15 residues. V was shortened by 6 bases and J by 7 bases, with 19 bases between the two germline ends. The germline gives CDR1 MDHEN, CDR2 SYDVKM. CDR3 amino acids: CASRARGGVGQPQHF. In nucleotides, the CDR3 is TGTGCCAGCAGGGCGAGGGGAGGGGTAGGGCAGCCCCAGCATTTT. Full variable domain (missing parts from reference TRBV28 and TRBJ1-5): DVKVTQSSRYLVKRTGEKVFLECVQDMDHENMFWYRQDPGLGLRLIYFSYDVKMKEKGDIPEGYSVSREKKERFSLILESASTNQTSMYLCASRARGGVGQPQHFGDGTRLSIL.

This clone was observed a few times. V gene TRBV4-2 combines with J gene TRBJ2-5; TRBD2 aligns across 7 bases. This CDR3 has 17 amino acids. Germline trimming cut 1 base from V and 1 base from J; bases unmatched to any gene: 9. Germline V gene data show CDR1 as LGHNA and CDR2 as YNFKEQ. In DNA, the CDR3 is TGTGCCAGCAGCCAAGCGGGGCGCGGGGGACCCCAAGAGACCCAGTACTTC. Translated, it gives CASSQAGRGGPQETQYF.

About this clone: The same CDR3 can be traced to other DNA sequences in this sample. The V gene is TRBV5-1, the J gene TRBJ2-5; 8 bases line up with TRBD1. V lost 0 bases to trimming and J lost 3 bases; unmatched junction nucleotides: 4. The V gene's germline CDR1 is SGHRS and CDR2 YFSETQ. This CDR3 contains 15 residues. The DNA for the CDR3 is TGCGCCAGCAGCTTGGGGGACAGGCGGAAAGAGACCCAGTACTTC. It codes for CASSLGDRRKETQYF.

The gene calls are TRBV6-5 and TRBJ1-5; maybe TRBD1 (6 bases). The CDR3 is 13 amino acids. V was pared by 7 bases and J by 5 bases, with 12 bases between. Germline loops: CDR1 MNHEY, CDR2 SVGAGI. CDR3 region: CASKRSGDQPQHF. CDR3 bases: TGTGCCAGCAAAAGGTCAGGGGATCAGCCCCAGCATTTT.

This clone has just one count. The CDR3 region has the DNA TGCGCCAGCAGCCAGTCCCGGGACAGGGTTCATGGCTACACCTTC. This encodes CASSQSRDRVHGYTF. The V call is TRBV4-3, the J call TRBJ1-2; 9 bases are shared with TRBD1. Trimming took 3 bases from V and 6 from J; bases not matched to a gene: 8. The CDR3 is made up of 15 amino acids. The germline CDR1 and CDR2 sequences are LGHNA and YSLEER.

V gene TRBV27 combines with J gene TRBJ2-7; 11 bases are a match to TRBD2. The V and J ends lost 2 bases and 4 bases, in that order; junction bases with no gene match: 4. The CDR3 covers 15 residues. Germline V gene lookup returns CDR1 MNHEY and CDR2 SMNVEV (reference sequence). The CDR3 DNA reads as TGTGCCAGCAGTTTAAAGGCTAGCGGGGGGTACGAGCAGTACTTC. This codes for CASSLKASGGYEQYF.

Here the CDR3 reads CASSQDTTGELFF. The CDR3 nucleotides read TGTGCCAGCAGTCAGGACACGACCGGGGAGCTGTTTTTT. V gene TRBV2 combines with J gene TRBJ2-2, with D possibly matching TRBD1 (5 bases). Germline values: CDR1 SNHLY, CDR2 FYNNEI. CDR3 length: 13 amino acids. The ends were cut back, 5 bases at V and 5 bases at J, with 9 bases in the middle.

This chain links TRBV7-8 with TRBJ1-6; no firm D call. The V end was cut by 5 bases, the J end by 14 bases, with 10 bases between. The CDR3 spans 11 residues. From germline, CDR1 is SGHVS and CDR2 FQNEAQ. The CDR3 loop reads CASSPDTTLHF. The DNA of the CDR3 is TGTGCCAGCAGCCCTGACACCACCCTCCACTTT. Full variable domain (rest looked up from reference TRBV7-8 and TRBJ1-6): GAGVSQSPRYKVAKRGQDVALRCDPISGHVSLFWYQQALGQGPEFLTYFQNEAQLDKSGLPSDRFFAERPEGSVSTLKIQRTQQEDSAVYLCASSPDTTLHFGNGTRLTVT.

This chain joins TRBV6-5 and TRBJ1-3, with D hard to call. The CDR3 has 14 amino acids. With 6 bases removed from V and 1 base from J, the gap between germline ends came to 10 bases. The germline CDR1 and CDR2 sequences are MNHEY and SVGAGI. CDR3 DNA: TGTGCCAGCAGGCGTGCGACATCTGGAAACACCATATATTTT. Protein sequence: CASRRATSGNTIYF.

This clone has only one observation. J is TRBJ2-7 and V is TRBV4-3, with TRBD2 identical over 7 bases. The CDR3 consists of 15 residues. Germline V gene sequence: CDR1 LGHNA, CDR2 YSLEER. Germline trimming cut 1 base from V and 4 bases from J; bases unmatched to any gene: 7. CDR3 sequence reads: CASSQGGGSGYEQYF. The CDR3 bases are TGCGCCAGCAGCCAAGGGGGGGGGAGCGGGTACGAGCAGTACTTC.

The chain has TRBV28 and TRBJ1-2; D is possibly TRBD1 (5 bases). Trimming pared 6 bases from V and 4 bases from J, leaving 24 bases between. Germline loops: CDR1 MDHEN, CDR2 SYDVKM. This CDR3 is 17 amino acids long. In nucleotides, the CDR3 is TGTGCCAGCAGCAATTACGTGGGGGGTCGGGTTACCTATGGCTACACCTTC. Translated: CASSNYVGGRVTYGYTF.

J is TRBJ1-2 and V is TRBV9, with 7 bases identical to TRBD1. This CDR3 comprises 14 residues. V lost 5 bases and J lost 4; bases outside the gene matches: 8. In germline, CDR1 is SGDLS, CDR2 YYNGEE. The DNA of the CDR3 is TGTGCCAGCAGAGCTACGACAGGGCCCTATGGCTACACCTTC. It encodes CASRATTGPYGYTF.